This is a list of T cell receptor beta chains from one sample in a study of blood T cell repertoires in COVID-19. TCRdb's copy holds only in-frame clones and misses some; the assay was immunoSEQ multiplex PCR. The sample holds more than 110,000 clones, around four fifths seen once. The source material was PBMCs or T cells enriched from blood (not recorded which). Receptor source: a woman between 50 and 59 years old who had recovered from COVID-19. Each CDR3 is given with its conserved first and last residue. D genes are given only for firm matches. Not every row has a clone size; where given, it reads once, few, many or a size class.

clone_size | j_call | d_call | v_call | cdr3_aa | cdr3_nt
- | TRBJ2-3 | TRBD2 | TRBV29-1 | CSVTGGGDTQYF | TGCAGCGTTACGGGAGGGGGAGATACGCAGTATTTT
- | TRBJ2-5 | - | TRBV2 | CASSRLEQETQYF | TGTGCCAGCTCGCGGCTAGAACAAGAGACCCAGTACTTC
- | TRBJ1-1 | TRBD1 | TRBV3-1/TRBV3-2 | CASTKGTGDTEAFF | TGTGCCAGCACCAAGGGGACAGGGGATACTGAAGCTTTCTTT
- | TRBJ1-2 | - | TRBV5-1 | CASSLSPGRQDF | TGCGCCAGCAGCCTATCGCCGGGGAGACAGGACTTC
- | TRBJ2-1 | TRBD2 | TRBV11-2 | CASSFLGGSSYNEQFF | TGTGCCAGCAGCTTCCTGGGGGGGAGTTCCTACAATGAGCAGTTCTTC
- | TRBJ2-7 | TRBD2 | TRBV14 | CASSQETGGSYEQYF | TGTGCCAGCAGCCAAGAGACGGGAGGCTCCTACGAGCAGTACTTC
- | TRBJ2-3 | - | TRBV28 | CASSSPPGGGGTDTQYF | TGTGCCAGCAGTTCCCCCCCAGGGGGAGGAGGCACAGATACGCAGTATTTT
- | TRBJ1-1 | - | TRBV7-2 | CASSLGGGRETEAFF | TGTGCCAGCAGCTTAGGAGGAGGGAGAGAAACTGAAGCTTTCTTT
few | TRBJ2-1 | - | TRBV2 | CASRVGGGSRPSSYNEQFF | TGTGCCAGCAGAGTTGGCGGGGGCAGTAGGCCCAGCTCCTACAATGAGCAGTTCTTC
- | TRBJ2-1 | - | TRBV7-3 | CASSLQSYGSYNEQFF | TGTGCCAGCAGCCTACAGTCCTATGGCTCCTACAATGAGCAGTTCTTC
- | TRBJ1-6 | - | TRBV6-5 | CASSYRRQVGSPLHF | TGTGCCAGCAGTTACCGTCGACAGGTTGGATCACCCCTCCACTTT
once | TRBJ1-5 | TRBD1 | TRBV7-9 | CASSLGTDNQPQHF | TGTGCCAGCAGCCTAGGGACAGACAATCAGCCCCAGCATTTT
few | TRBJ1-5 | - | TRBV5-1 | CASSLQGTGQPQHF | TGCGCCAGCAGCTTACAGGGAACCGGACAGCCCCAGCATTTT
- | TRBJ1-5 | - | TRBV15 | CATSRSRTDLYSNQPQHF | TGTGCCACCAGCAGAAGCCGGACAGATCTTTATAGCAATCAGCCCCAGCATTTT
- | TRBJ2-3 | TRBD2 | TRBV6-4 | CASSDRGGGTLGTQYF | TGTGCCAGCAGTGACCGGGGCGGGGGGACGCTCGGTACGCAGTATTTT
- | TRBJ2-3 | TRBD2 | TRBV9 | CASSLRGSGGGTDTQYF | TGTGCCAGCAGCCTCAGAGGTAGCGGGGGGGGGACAGATACGCAGTATTTT
- | TRBJ1-5 | - | TRBV21-1 | CASGTRGSNQPQHF | TGTGCCAGCGGCACAAGGGGGTCGAATCAGCCCCAGCATTTT
once | TRBJ1-5 | - | TRBV28 | CASSLLPGNSNQPQHF | TGTGCCAGCAGTTTGTTGCCAGGCAATAGCAATCAGCCCCAGCATTTT
- | TRBJ2-1 | - | TRBV18 | CASSPSSNSYEQFF | TGTGCCAGCTCCCCTAGTAGTAATTCCTATGAGCAGTTCTTC
- | TRBJ2-1 | - | TRBV12-5 | CASGLFSGFSYNEQFF | TGTGCTAGTGGTTTGTTCTCCGGGTTCTCCTACAATGAGCAGTTCTTC
- | TRBJ1-1 | - | TRBV7-6 | CASSLTQLNTEAFF | TGTGCCAGCAGCTTAACACAGTTGAACACTGAAGCTTTCTTT
- | TRBJ1-2 | - | TRBV3-1/TRBV3-2 | CASSRTGKGYTF | TGTGCCAGCAGCCGGACCGGGAAGGGCTACACCTTC
once | TRBJ1-1 | - | TRBV10-3 | CAIHSGLNTEAFF | TGTGCCATCCACAGTGGGCTAAACACTGAAGCTTTCTTT
few | TRBJ1-2 | - | TRBV6-5 | CASRTSTGWDYGYTF | TGTGCCAGCAGGACTTCGACAGGTTGGGACTATGGCTACACCTTC
once | TRBJ1-2 | - | TRBV5-4 | CASSGGTAPYGYTF | TGTGCCAGCAGCGGCGGGACCGCTCCTTATGGCTACACCTTC
- | TRBJ2-6 | - | TRBV6-4 | CASSDSGGSGANVLTF | TGTGCCAGCAGTGACTCAGGGGGCTCTGGGGCCAACGTCCTGACTTTC
- | TRBJ1-5 | TRBD1 | TRBV4-1 | CASSAADRGSNQPQHF | TGCGCCAGCAGCGCCGCCGACAGGGGAAGCAATCAGCCCCAGCATTTT
- | TRBJ2-5 | - | TRBV25-1 | CASSEPDSIGETQYF | TGTGCCAGCAGTGAGCCCGACTCGATTGGGGAGACCCAGTACTTC
- | TRBJ1-6 | TRBD1 | TRBV28 | CASSYTGGIDSPLHF | TGTGCCAGCAGTTATACAGGGGGTATTGATTCACCCCTCCACTTT